This T cell receptor (beta chain) was found in a study of control samples from healthy donors and cancer patients. Clones were read by immunoSEQ multiplex PCR, and TCRdb kept only the in-frame ones, dropping some. The sample yields 350,000 to 450,000 clones, around 90% seen once. The V and J ends lost 0 bases and 4 bases respectively, with 6 bases between them. CDR3 length: 13 amino acids. Germline-derived CDR1 and CDR2 are SGHVS and FQNEAQ. The V gene is TRBV7-8, the J gene TRBJ1-2, with D hard to call. Sample: PBMCs. This sequence originates from a man between 40 and 49 years old with head and neck cancer. CDR3 loop: CASSLAQAYGYTF. Written as DNA, the CDR3 is TGTGCCAGCAGCTTAGCGCAGGCCTATGGCTACACCTTC.